Listed below are T cell receptor beta chains from one sample, sequenced in a study of post-analysis software for immune sequencing data. Each CDR3 protein gets one entry after TCRdb re-called the PCR reads with MiXCR. Of 400,000 to 500,000 distinct CDR3 sequences listed, roughly 40% are singletons. The specimen was blood. These receptors came from a girl aged 2 to 10 with multiple sclerosis. CDR3s include the opening cysteine and the closing phenylalanine or tryptophan. Fields, in order: CDR3 length, V gene, D gene, J gene, CDR3 protein. The D gene is left open where the match is weak.

>13|TRBV7-2|.|TRBJ1-6
CASSLESESPLHF
>12|TRBV12-3/TRBV12-4|.|TRBJ1-5
CASSFVVGPQHF
>15|TRBV15|.|TRBJ2-3
CATSRDYPGRDTQYF
>14|TRBV27|.|TRBJ1-1
CASSSWQGPTEAFF
>17|TRBV4-2|TRBD2|TRBJ2-3
CASSPGTSGPSTDTQYF
>13|TRBV29-1|.|TRBJ2-1
CSAGCSSYNEQFF
>14|TRBV7-9|.|TRBJ1-1
CASSSTVGDTEAFF
>14|TRBV6-5|.|TRBJ1-4
CASRKPATNEKLFF
>15|TRBV3-1|.|TRBJ1-2
CASSPGQPLWYGYTF
>15|TRBV10-3|TRBD1|TRBJ1-2
CAISSPDRGHSGYTF
>17|TRBV5-1|TRBD2|TRBJ2-1
CASSLAVTSGGDWEQFF
>13|TRBV7-2|.|TRBJ2-1
CASSILTLDEQFF
>15|TRBV7-9|.|TRBJ2-7
CASSSIQGFFYEQYF
>16|TRBV27|.|TRBJ1-6
CASSLSEPWGNSPLHF
>14|TRBV12-3/TRBV12-4|TRBD2|TRBJ2-7
CASSFGRGSYEQYF
>14|TRBV20-1|TRBD1|TRBJ2-5
CSADPGQGMKTQYF
>12|TRBV20-1|.|TRBJ1-2
CSALQGPHGYTF
>18|TRBV3-1|TRBD2|TRBJ2-3
CASSHPLGLAGGADTQYF
>15|TRBV6-5|TRBD1|TRBJ1-5
CASSSQGGSNQPQHF
>13|TRBV2|.|.
CASSEGGGHEQYF
>15|TRBV6-5|TRBD2|TRBJ2-7
CASSPASSGRYEQYF
>15|TRBV5-1|TRBD2|TRBJ2-7
CASSSGSGGPYEQYF
>16|TRBV4-1|TRBD1|TRBJ1-5
CASSQEGQGSNQPQHF
>17|TRBV5-1|TRBD2|TRBJ2-5
CASSFYRLAGSQETQYF
>13|TRBV27|.|TRBJ1-2
CASSSGTNYGYTF
>15|TRBV9|TRBD1|TRBJ1-5
CASSPQGDQNQPQHF
>14|TRBV7-3|.|TRBJ2-1
CASSSTGTGNEQFF